This is a list of T cell receptor beta chains from one sample in a study of cytomegalovirus exposure and HLA in healthy donors. Some clones are missing from TCRdb's copy, which holds only in-frame ones; the method was immunoSEQ multiplex PCR. There are 150,000 to 200,000 clones in the sample; over 80% occur only once, and 1.5% to 2% lies in the top ten. The sample comprised PBMCs. The receptor set was obtained from a human donor in good health. The CDR3 runs from the conserved cysteine through the conserved F or W. D genes are given only for firm matches. Rows give clone size only sometimes, using once, few, many, or a class for an expanded clone.

clone size: -
J gene: TRBJ2-3
V gene: TRBV19
D gene: -
CDR3 DNA: TGTGCCAGTATAAGGAAACAGGGCGGAACAGATACGCAGTATTTT
CDR3 protein: CASIRKQGGTDTQYF

clone size: -
J gene: TRBJ1-5
V gene: TRBV28
D gene: -
CDR3 DNA: TGTGCCAGCAGGGAAGGAGGGTACAATCAGCCCCAGCATTTT
CDR3 protein: CASREGGYNQPQHF

clone size: -
J gene: TRBJ2-5
V gene: TRBV5-1
D gene: -
CDR3 DNA: TGCGCCAGCAGCTTGAGTAGCGGTGAAGAGACCCAGTACTTC
CDR3 protein: CASSLSSGEETQYF

clone size: few
J gene: TRBJ2-7
V gene: TRBV6-5
D gene: -
CDR3 DNA: TGTGCCAGCAGGCCGGCGGGGAGCTCCTACGAGCAGTACTTC
CDR3 protein: CASRPAGSSYEQYF

clone size: -
J gene: TRBJ2-7
V gene: TRBV15
D gene: TRBD2
CDR3 DNA: TGTGCCACCAGCGGGACTAGCATCTACGAGCAGTACTTC
CDR3 protein: CATSGTSIYEQYF

clone size: -
J gene: TRBJ2-1
V gene: TRBV7-6
D gene: TRBD2
CDR3 DNA: TGTGCCAGCAGCTTAGACGGGGGGGCCCACAATGAGCAGTTCTTC
CDR3 protein: CASSLDGGAHNEQFF

clone size: -
J gene: TRBJ1-2
V gene: TRBV18
D gene: TRBD1
CDR3 DNA: TGTGCCAGCTCACCTAACGGACAGGGACATGGCTACACCTTC
CDR3 protein: CASSPNGQGHGYTF

clone size: -
J gene: TRBJ2-3
V gene: TRBV7-2
D gene: -
CDR3 DNA: TGTGCCAGCAGCGCCCGACGACTAGGTACAGATACGCAGTATTTT
CDR3 protein: CASSARRLGTDTQYF

clone size: -
J gene: TRBJ1-1
V gene: TRBV6-1
D gene: -
CDR3 DNA: TGTGCCAGCAGTGAAGTTAGGAACACTGAAGCTTTCTTT
CDR3 protein: CASSEVRNTEAFF

clone size: -
J gene: TRBJ2-2
V gene: TRBV2
D gene: -
CDR3 DNA: TGTGCCAGCAGTACAGCCACCGGGGAGCTGTTTTTT
CDR3 protein: CASSTATGELFF

clone size: -
J gene: TRBJ1-1
V gene: TRBV7-2
D gene: TRBD1
CDR3 DNA: TGTGCCAGCAGCTCTTACAGGGGCACTGAAGCTTTCTTT
CDR3 protein: CASSSYRGTEAFF

clone size: -
J gene: TRBJ1-1
V gene: TRBV27
D gene: -
CDR3 DNA: TGTGCCAGCAAGGACCGGGAGAGCTTGGGCACTGAAGCTTTCTTT
CDR3 protein: CASKDRESLGTEAFF

clone size: -
J gene: TRBJ2-1
V gene: TRBV7-3
D gene: TRBD2
CDR3 DNA: TGTGCCAGCAGCGCCGGACTAGCGGGGGGCACCAATGAGCAGTTCTTC
CDR3 protein: CASSAGLAGGTNEQFF

clone size: -
J gene: TRBJ2-7
V gene: TRBV7-2
D gene: -
CDR3 DNA: TGTGCCAGCAGCTCCCCCGTGGGGGGGCTTTACGAGCAGTACTTC
CDR3 protein: CASSSPVGGLYEQYF

clone size: -
J gene: TRBJ1-4
V gene: TRBV19
D gene: TRBD1
CDR3 DNA: TGTGCCAGTAGACGACAGGGCGCGGTTGCTAATGAAAAACTGTTTTTT
CDR3 protein: CASRRQGAVANEKLFF

clone size: -
J gene: TRBJ2-7
V gene: TRBV27
D gene: TRBD2
CDR3 DNA: TGTGCCAGTGGGAAACGGGGGGGGGTATCCTACGAGCAGTACTTC
CDR3 protein: CASGKRGGVSYEQYF

clone size: -
J gene: TRBJ2-7
V gene: TRBV5-6
D gene: TRBD1
CDR3 DNA: TGTGCCAGCAGCTTGGCGGACAGGGGGAACTACGAGCAGTACTTC
CDR3 protein: CASSLADRGNYEQYF

clone size: -
J gene: TRBJ1-5
V gene: TRBV6-5
D gene: -
CDR3 DNA: TGTGCCAGCAGACAGGCTAATCAGCCCCAGCATTTT
CDR3 protein: CASRQANQPQHF